The sequence of this T cell receptor (beta chain) was determined in a study of cytomegalovirus exposure and HLA in healthy donors. At the level of the study: Genotyping of nearly 400 donors showed that 65% to 90% belonged to the Caucasian-associated ancestry cluster.

PCR used 60 Vbeta primers and 13 Jbeta primers. TCRdb keeps only in-frame clones here, not all; method: immunoSEQ multiplex PCR. The sample contains approximately 150,000 clones, around three quarters of which appear only once. The germline V gene encodes CDR1 SGHRS and CDR2 YFSETQ. V lost 0 bases and J 2 bases, leaving 11 bases between the germline ends. The CDR3 length is 15 residues. Sequencing was performed on PBMCs. The receptor was derived from a woman between 18 and 29 years old in good health and CMV-seropositive. The gene calls are TRBV5-1 and TRBJ1-2; D not resolved. The CDR3 here is CASSLERPQNYGYTF. Here the CDR3 DNA reads TGCGCCAGCAGCTTGGAACGTCCACAAAACTATGGCTACACCTTC.